This section outlines one T cell receptor (beta chain) sequence together with its context. Its cognate antigen is unknown. CDR1 and CDR2 from the germline V gene are SNHLY and FYNNEI. V was trimmed by 8 bases and J by 0 bases, leaving 8 bases between them. The CDR3 extends over 13 amino acids. This table comes from immunoSEQ multiplex PCR, and its TCRdb copy is limited to in-frame clones, with some not included. The sample lists around 96,000 clones, nearly 90% occurring once. The data were obtained in a study of T cell responses to AZD1222 COVID-19 vaccine. Whole-study results and caveats: Among the donors, most were white British and more were female, and clonal diversity was possibly underestimated. An increase in Spike-specific TCR breadth and depth was observed after two AZD1222 doses. Baseline serology detected seropositivity in only a handful of AZD1222 recipients.

The gene calls are TRBV2 and TRBJ1-5; D may be TRBD1 (5 bases). This sequence originates from an adult in good health. Sample: peripheral blood, taken on day 0 of AZD1222 vaccination. DNA of the CDR3: TGTGCCAGCTCAGGGAATAGCAATCAGCCCCAGCATTTT. It yields the protein CASSGNSNQPQHF.